This T cell receptor (beta chain) comes out of a study of blood T cells in healthy people across ages (dated by TCRdb to between 2014 and 2017). At the level of the whole study: Template switching captured roughly one uniquely barcoded TCR beta cDNA molecule per two T cells in model experiments. Donors were grouped into four age groups: young (average approximately 15 years), middle-aged (less than 40), aged (around 56) and long-lived (around 80). To avoid experimental bias, donors of different ages were randomly spread across the sequencing lanes. Age-related changes in TCR beta repertoire diversity were measured in the study by deep sequencing normalized with unique cDNA molecular identifiers. Two additional independent replicas of 1 million unique cDNA reads from the same blood draw were analyzed for two donors (one aged 18 to 30 and one aged 80 or older). The investigation overall reported the following: The percentage of naive T cells measured by flow cytometry correlated strongly with observed TCR beta diversity. Because the CMV infection status of the donors was unknown, age-related changes in expanded clonotypes may potentially have been confounded. Compared with the aged group, the long-lived group had more naive CD4+ T cells, fewer expanded clones and increased TCR diversity, suggesting age selection. Estimates of total diversity from one million sequenced T cells were regarded as lower bounds and underestimates. Observed TCR beta diversity per million T cells fell roughly linearly with age, and a significant reduction was already apparent by age about 36. Because profiling used bulk unsorted PBMCs, naive and antigen-experienced compartments could not be compared conclusively.

The approximately 39 donors, aged about 6 to 95 years, were systemically healthy Caucasian individuals from Russia. Each donor gave approximately 9.3 milliliters of peripheral blood, collected into EDTA-treated Vacutainer tubes. Ficoll-Paque density-gradient centrifugation was used to isolate PBMCs, with at least 6 million obtained per sample. Trizol reagent was used to extract total RNA from the PBMCs, yielding at least 5 micrograms per sample. For every donor, flow cytometry on a PBMC aliquot measured the percentage of naive CD45RAhigh/CD27high T cells. Library preparation employed 5' RACE. This sample was sequenced with an Illumina HiSeq 2500. A second roughly 6 to 12 cycle PCR used a sample-barcoded 5' primer and a J-beta primer mix. A unique molecular identifier was introduced onto each TCR beta cDNA molecule by a template-switch 5' adaptor carrying 12 random nucleotides. Each sample yielded at least 2.5 million CDR3-containing paired-end reads. The Mint cDNA synthesis kit, primed by a TRBC-specific oligonucleotide, was used to synthesize first-strand cDNA from all RNA. After uracil-DNA glycosylase treatment, a first 18-cycle PCR used universal primers M1SS and BC2_uni_R on all cDNA. On the authors' methods: Normalization of each sample was performed by random selection of 1 million high-quality reads, each carrying a distinct molecular identifier. Instead of being binned into consensus sequences, reads with shared molecular identifiers were discarded. MiTCR, run with a Q25 quality threshold and the strictest error-elimination algorithm, handled CDR3 identification, clonotype clustering and error correction. A nonparametric unseen species model using Euler transformation provided a lower-bound estimate of total TCR beta diversity. Clones were called with MiXCR by TCRdb after fastp trimmed the public reads at Q25, and only in-frame beta chains were retained. Each entry is one CDR3 protein sequence, shown with its most common DNA and genes. TCRdb's processing, not the study's, gives the V and J calls here. Recorded for this sample are around 1,100,000 distinct CDR3 sequences; about two fifths of them occurred a single time. The ten largest account for over 10% of the sample.

V was cut back by 6 bases and J by 6 bases, leaving a gap of 17 bases between them. Sequences SGHVS (CDR1) and FQNEAQ (CDR2) are obtained from the germline V gene. Including cysteine and phenylalanine, the CDR3 has 15 amino acids. Solely the CDR3 DNA is kept, with 45 bases framed from the first base. Comment on this clonotype: No cognate antigen has been identified for it. No much larger clonotype is one base removed from it; base qualities were not supplied.

The sequence links TRBV7-8 to TRBJ2-2, with the D assignment possibly TRBD1 or TRBD2, given 5 matching bases for each. The receptor comes from a man younger than 35 in good health. Sequenced material: blood. The CDR3 protein sequence reads: CASRPGPQNAGELFF. The nucleotides are TGTGCCAGCAGGCCGGGACCGCAAAACGCCGGGGAGCTGTTTTTT.